This T cell receptor (beta chain) was identified during a study of blood T cell repertoires in COVID-19. This clone was recorded a few times. Per the study methods: From reference gene primer amplification, estimates of nucleated cell counts were derived. TCRdb keeps only in-frame clones here, not all; method: immunoSEQ multiplex PCR. For V, J and clone size, that table is used; D and trimming come from the DNA. The profile covers fewer than 500,000 clones, with roughly 91% appearing a single time and about 4.5% taken by the ten largest. The CDR3 runs to 16 residues. Deletions cut 0 bases from V and 5 bases from J, with 17 bases between. Looked up from germline, CDR1 is SGHRS and CDR2 is YFSETQ.

The chain uses TRBV5-1 and TRBJ2-5; possibly TRBD2 for D (5 bases). The TCR was taken from a woman aged 25 to 39 with acute or convalescent COVID-19. The specimen sequenced was peripheral blood. The DNA for the CDR3 is TGCGCCAGCAGCTTGGTGATTAGCGAGGGAAGGGAGACCCAGTACTTC. This translates into CASSLVISEGRETQYF.